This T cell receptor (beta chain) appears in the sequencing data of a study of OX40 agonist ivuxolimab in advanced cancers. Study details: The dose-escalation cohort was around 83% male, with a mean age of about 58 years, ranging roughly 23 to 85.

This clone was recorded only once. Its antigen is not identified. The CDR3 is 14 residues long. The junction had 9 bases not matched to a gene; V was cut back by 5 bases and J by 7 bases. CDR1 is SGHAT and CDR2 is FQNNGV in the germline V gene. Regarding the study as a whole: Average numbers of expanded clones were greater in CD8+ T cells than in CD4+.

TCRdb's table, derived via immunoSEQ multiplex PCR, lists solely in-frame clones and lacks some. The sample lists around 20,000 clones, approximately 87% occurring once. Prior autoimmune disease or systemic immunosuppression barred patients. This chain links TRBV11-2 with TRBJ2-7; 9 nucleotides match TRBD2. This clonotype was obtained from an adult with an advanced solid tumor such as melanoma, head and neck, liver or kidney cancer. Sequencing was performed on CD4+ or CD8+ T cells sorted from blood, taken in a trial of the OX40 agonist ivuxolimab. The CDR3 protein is CASSKSGGRSEQYF. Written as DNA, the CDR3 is TGTGCCAGCAGCAAAAGCGGGGGGCGTTCAGAGCAGTACTTC.